Below, 5 T cell receptor beta chains from the same sample are listed, as sequenced in a study of blood T cell repertoires in COVID-19. Method: immunoSEQ multiplex PCR; TCRdb's copy keeps in-frame clones and lacks some. This table holds some 180,000 clones, 75% to 85% found once. Sequencing was performed on peripheral blood. The origin of the receptors is a woman between 40 and 50 years old with COVID-19, enrolled during active disease.

This clone occurred once. The J gene is TRBJ1-2, the V gene TRBV7-8; weak D call: TRBD1 (6 bases). Per germline, CDR1 SGHVS and CDR2 FQNEAQ. This CDR3 has 15 amino acids. V was cut by 1 base and J by 8 bases, with 17 bases left in between. This chain's CDR3 is CASSLVRGHLEGYTF. The CDR3 nucleotides are TGTGCCAGCAGCTTAGTTCGGGGACACTTAGAGGGCTACACCTTC.

The chain carries TRBV5-1 and TRBJ2-1, with 8 bases lining up with TRBD2. This CDR3 is 16 amino acids long. V lost 0 bases and J lost 1; bases outside the gene matches: 3. Per the germline V gene, CDR1 is SGHRS and CDR2 is YFSETQ. As DNA, the CDR3 is TGCGCCAGCAGCTTGGGGTCTAGCGGGTCCTACAATGAGCAGTTCTTC. Its protein is CASSLGSSGSYNEQFF.

This rearrangement joins TRBV5-4 to TRBJ2-3, with D perhaps TRBD1 (8 bases). The CDR3 loop spans 15 amino acids. Germline CDR1 is SGHNT and CDR2 is YYREEE (reference sequence). The germline V and J ends were trimmed by 4 bases and 6 bases, with 18 bases remaining between them. CDR3 sequence reads: CASSRDRGGGDTQYF. The CDR3 coding sequence is TGTGCCAGCAGCCGCGACAGGGGAGGGGGGGATACGCAGTATTTT. Using reference TRBV5-4 and TRBJ2-3 for the parts outside the CDR3, the full variable domain is ETGVTQSPTHLIKTRGQQVTLRCSSQSGHNTVSWYQQALGQGPQFIFQYYREEENGRGNFPPRFSGLQFPNYSSELNVNALELDDSALYLCASSRDRGGGDTQYFGPGTRLTVL.

This chain joins TRBV6-5 and TRBJ2-7; possible D gene TRBD2, 6 bases. The CDR3 length is 14 residues. Per germline, CDR1 MNHEY and CDR2 SVGAGI. V lost 4 bases to trimming and J lost 7 bases, with 17 bases between them. The CDR3 coding sequence is TGTGCCAGCAGTTCGTTGCACGGGGCGGGGGAGCAGTACGTC. Its translation is CASSSLHGAGEQYV.

CDR3 sequence reads: CASSAGTSGRSRTQYF. The DNA of the CDR3 is TGTGCCAGCAGTGCTGGGACTAGCGGGAGAAGTCGTACGCAGTATTTT. The chain carries TRBV6-1 and TRBJ2-3, with 14 positions matching TRBD2. Germline CDR1 reads MNHNS; CDR2 reads SASEGT. The CDR3 runs 16 residues. Losses at the gene ends were 4 bases for V and 8 bases for J; bases not matched to a gene: 8.